Listed here are 10 T cell receptor beta chains from one sample, sequenced in a study of cytomegalovirus exposure and HLA in healthy donors. PCR used 60 Vbeta primers and 13 Jbeta primers. Repertoires were generated with immunoSEQ multiplex PCR, while TCRdb's copy carries only in-frame clones and drops some. The sample consists of 150,000 to 200,000 clones, roughly 87% of them appearing once. Sequenced material: PBMCs. Receptor source: a girl less than two years old in good health and CMV-seronegative.

This chain links TRBV10-1 with TRBJ2-5; 7 bases map to TRBD1. Per the germline V gene, CDR1 is WNHNN and CDR2 is SYGVQD (reference sequence). With V trimmed by 2 bases and J by 5 bases, 5 bases remained unmatched. This CDR3 has 14 residues. DNA of the CDR3: TGCGCCAGCAGTGAGGACAGGGATAGGGAGACCCAGTACTTC. Protein: CASSEDRDRETQYF.

The chain joins TRBV19 to TRBJ2-1; 8 nucleotides align to TRBD2. CDR3 size: 14 residues. Trimming removed 7 bases from V and 7 bases from J; junction bases left unmatched: 9. The germline gives CDR1 LNHDA, CDR2 SQIVND (reference sequence). Here the CDR3 reads CASTRGGEMNEQFF. The CDR3, as DNA: TGTGCCAGTACCCGGGGGGGCGAGATGAATGAGCAGTTCTTC.

V gene TRBV6-1 combines with J gene TRBJ1-1; possibly TRBD1 for D (6 bases). V was pared by 3 bases and J by 0 bases, with 11 bases between. CDR1 and CDR2 (germline): MNHNS, SASEGT. The CDR3 is 15 residues long. The CDR3 reads CASSDTGTLNTEAFF. The CDR3 nucleotides read TGTGCCAGCAGTGACACCGGGACATTGAACACTGAAGCTTTCTTT.

The rearrangement uses TRBV5-5 and TRBJ1-2; D remains ambiguous. Per the germline V gene, CDR1 is SGHKS and CDR2 is YYEKEE (reference sequence). The germline V and J ends were trimmed by 0 bases and 5 bases, with 14 bases remaining between them. The length of the CDR3 is 15 residues. This chain's CDR3 is CASSLALPERYGYTF. For the CDR3, the DNA is TGTGCCAGCAGCTTGGCCCTTCCAGAACGATATGGCTACACCTTC.

V is TRBV6-1 and J is TRBJ1-3; 7 positions agree with TRBD1. CDR3 length: 17 amino acids. The germline V gene encodes CDR1 MNHNS and CDR2 SASEGT. With 4 bases clipped from V and 12 bases from J, the junction kept 21 bases outside the gene matches. The CDR3 DNA sequence: TGTGCCAGCAGTGGACTGAGGAGAGGGACAGCAAAACTTGTCATATATTTT. Translating gives CASSGLRRGTAKLVIYF.

This chain uses TRBV5-1 with TRBJ2-3, with D possibly matching TRBD2 (6 bases). CDR3 length equals 16 residues. V lost 1 base, J lost 2 bases, and 14 bases lay in between. Germline CDR1 reads SGHRS; CDR2 reads YFSETQ. For the CDR3, the DNA is TGCGCCAGCAGCTTGTTGGGGGGAGCGAACACAGATACGCAGTATTTT. It specifies CASSLLGGANTDTQYF.

CDR3 DNA sequence: TGTGCCAGCAGTGATAACAGGTACAATGAGCAGTTCTTC. Its translation: CASSDNRYNEQFF. This rearrangement joins TRBV2 to TRBJ2-1, with D possibly TRBD1 on 5 matching bases. Germline V CDR1 and CDR2: SNHLY, FYNNEI. V was trimmed by 3 bases and J by 4 bases, leaving 7 bases between them. The CDR3 is 13 amino acids. The full variable domain, rest sourced from reference TRBV2 and TRBJ2-1, is EPEVTQTPSHQVTQMGQEVILRCVPISNHLYFYWYRQILGQKVEFLVSFYNNEISEKSEIFDDQFSVERPDGSNFTLKIRSTKLEDSAMYFCASSDNRYNEQFFGPGTRLTVL.

There are a few counts of this clone. The chain carries TRBV30 and TRBJ1-1; the D is unclear. Between the trimmed V and J ends, which lost 5 bases and 1 base, there was a span of 20 bases. CDR1 GTSNPN and CDR2 SVGIG come from the germline V gene (reference sequence). This CDR3 contains 16 residues. DNA of the CDR3: TGTGCCTGGTGTTCCCTCTTTAGAGGTTCGAACACTGAAGCTTTCTTT. Translation gives CAWCSLFRGSNTEAFF. Based on the CDR3 plus reference TRBV30 and TRBJ1-1, the full variable domain is SQTIHQWPATLVQPVGSPLSLECTVEGTSNPNLYWYRQAAGRGLQLLFYSVGIGQISSEVPQNLSASRPQDRQFILSSKKLLLSDSGFYLCAWCSLFRGSNTEAFFGQGTRLTVV.

V is TRBV7-9 and J is TRBJ1-6; possible D gene TRBD1, 6 bases. Between the trimmed V and J ends, which lost 0 bases and 9 bases, there was a span of 15 bases. The CDR3 has 16 residues. Germline CDR1 and CDR2: SEHNR and FQNEAQ (reference sequence). CDR3 sequence: CASSLAQALGGSPLHF. CDR3 bases: TGTGCCAGCAGCTTAGCGCAGGCCCTAGGGGGTTCACCCCTCCACTTT.

This clone was recorded a few times. The chain carries TRBV7-8 and TRBJ2-5; 7 bases align to TRBD2. The length of the CDR3 is 11 residues. Germline lookup yields CDR1 SGHVS and CDR2 FQNEAQ. V was clipped by 8 bases and J by 4 bases; unmatched bases: 1. The CDR3 loop reads CASQRGETQYF. CDR3 bases: TGTGCCAGCCAGCGGGGAGAGACCCAGTACTTC.